Each of the 21 T cell receptor beta chains below was sequenced from the same sample in a study of blood T cells in healthy people across ages. The use of a sample-barcoded 5' primer and a J-beta primer mix characterized a second PCR of about 7 to 12 cycles. TCRdb re-called the 5' RACE reads through MiXCR, storing one row per CDR3 protein. The sample contains fewer than 2,000,000 distinct CDR3 sequences, around 35% of which appear only once. Sequencing was done on a sample of blood. All receptors come from a woman aged 25 to 39 in good health.

This chain joins TRBV5-1 and TRBJ2-3; maybe TRBD2 (6 bases). Germline V gene lookup returns CDR1 SGHRS and CDR2 YFSETQ. The CDR3 totals 14 residues. Deletions cut 4 bases from V and 9 bases from J, with 18 bases between. The DNA for the CDR3 is TGCGCCAGCAGCAACAGTGGGGAGGCTGGGACGCAGTATTTT. Its translation is CASSNSGEAGTQYF.

This clonotype has a handful of counts. This sequence joins TRBV6-1 and TRBJ2-1, with D unclear. Germline values: CDR1 MNHNS, CDR2 SASEGT. The V and J ends lost 3 bases and 4 bases respectively, with 4 bases between them. The CDR3 is 12 residues long. In DNA, the CDR3 is TGTGCCAGCAGTGAGAAATACAATGAGCAGTTCTTC. Its protein is CASSEKYNEQFF.

This clonotype has only a few counts. J is TRBJ2-7 and V is TRBV5-1; D is unclear. The length of the CDR3 is 13 residues. Trimming took 2 bases from V and 7 from J, leaving 13 bases between them. The germline V gene encodes CDR1 SGHRS and CDR2 YFSETQ. CDR3 in DNA: TGCGCCAGCAGCTTCGACGCCGGCTTGGAGCAGTACTTC. Its translation is CASSFDAGLEQYF.

J is TRBJ2-7 and V is TRBV7-9, with D possibly matching TRBD2 (5 bases). Per germline, CDR1 SEHNR and CDR2 FQNEAQ (reference sequence). V lost 4 bases and J 2 bases, leaving 18 bases between the germline ends. The CDR3 length is 16 residues. The CDR3 region has the DNA TGTGCCAGCAGCTCGACCTTTTTACAGCGGCCCTACGAGCAGTACTTC. Its translation is CASSSTFLQRPYEQYF.

The gene calls are TRBV20-1 and TRBJ2-1; D gene ambiguous. The CDR3 sequence is 13 residues long. Germline CDR1 is DFQATT and CDR2 is SNEGSKA (reference sequence). V was pared by 3 bases and J by 5 bases, with 11 bases between. CDR3 sequence reads: CSARFQNDNEQFF. The CDR3, as DNA: TGCAGTGCTAGGTTCCAGAATGACAATGAGCAGTTCTTC.

This clonotype occurred a few times. This may stem from a read error, because a much larger clone lies one nucleotide away. This chain joins TRBV29-1 and TRBJ2-7; TRBD2 is a possible D gene (5 bases). Germline V lookup: CDR1 SQVTM, CDR2 ANQGSEA. The CDR3 is 12 amino acids. CDR3 nucleotides: TGCAGCGGTGAAGGGCTAGCTTACGAGCAGTACTTC. As protein: CSGEGLAYEQYF.

V and J are TRBV25-1 and TRBJ2-1; D ambiguous. V lost 4 bases to trimming and J lost 7 bases, with 14 bases between them. Per the germline V gene, CDR1 is MGHDK and CDR2 is SYGVNS. CDR3 length: 14 residues. CDR3: CASSGQDGWNEQFF. The CDR3 region has the DNA TGTGCCAGCAGTGGGCAGGACGGCTGGAATGAGCAGTTCTTC.

There are many counts of this clonotype. The chain has TRBV12-3 or TRBV12-4 and TRBJ2-5, with TRBD1 as a possible D gene (6 bases). Deletions cut 6 bases from V and 5 bases from J, with 10 bases between. The CDR3 has 12 amino acids. This chain's CDR3 is CASSPDRETQYF. CDR3 in DNA: TGTGCCAGCAGCCCCGACAGGGAGACCCAGTACTTC.

For this clonotype: Compared with germline, one end of the junction differs, possibly owing to a read error. This rearrangement joins TRBV27 to TRBJ2-3; D is ambiguous. This CDR3 has 14 residues. The germline V gene has CDR1 MNHEY and CDR2 SMNVEV (reference sequence). CDR3 in DNA: TGTGTCAGCAGCCCCCTCGGGTTCGCAGATACGCAGTATTTT. It yields the protein CVSSPLGFADTQYF.

A few counts support this clonotype. The J gene is TRBJ1-2, the V gene TRBV25-1; D is ambiguous. V was shortened by 1 base and J by 6 bases, with 12 bases between the two germline ends. The germline CDR1 and CDR2 sequences are MGHDK and SYGVNS. CDR3 length equals 14 residues. CDR3: CASSEFGRPNGYTF. The CDR3 coding sequence is TGTGCCAGCAGTGAATTCGGCAGGCCAAATGGCTACACCTTC.

This clonotype showed up just a few times. This chain uses TRBV6-1 with TRBJ2-5; 10 nucleotides line up with TRBD1. The germline gives CDR1 MNHNS, CDR2 SASEGT. V trimming: 7 bases; J trimming: 5 bases; junction bases outside the gene matches: 7. This CDR3 has 14 residues. The CDR3 here is CASTGTGAGETQYF. For the CDR3, the DNA is TGTGCCAGCACCGGGACAGGGGCTGGGGAGACCCAGTACTTC.

In its sample, this clonotype was seen a few times. This chain joins TRBV20-1 and TRBJ2-1, with 8 bases identical to TRBD2. CDR3 length equals 14 residues. Germline V gene lookup returns CDR1 DFQATT and CDR2 SNEGSKA (reference sequence). Germline trimming cut 5 bases from V and 6 bases from J; bases unmatched to any gene: 9. The DNA for the CDR3 is TGCAGTGCTTTCAGCGGGAGTAGCGGCAATGAGCAGTTCTTC. It translates to CSAFSGSSGNEQFF.

This rearrangement joins TRBV9 to TRBJ2-1; TRBD2 matches 10 bases. With 5 bases clipped from V and 10 bases from J, the junction kept 9 bases outside the gene matches. This CDR3 comprises 14 residues. Germline assignment: CDR1 SGDLS and CDR2 YYNGEE. The CDR3 region has the DNA TGTGCCAGCAGTGGAATCAGCGGGAGGGGAGAGCAGTTCTTC. It is translated as CASSGISGRGEQFF.

The V and J genes are TRBV20-1 and TRBJ2-5; D is perhaps TRBD2 (5 bases). Judging by the DNA end, TRBJ2-7 fits better; the J call may be wrong. Germline CDR1 reads DFQATT; CDR2 reads SNEGSKA (reference sequence). The CDR3 is 13 amino acids. Here the CDR3 reads CSATQFGEYEQYF. The CDR3 DNA reads as TGCAGTGCCACACAATTCGGGGAGTACGAGCAGTACTTC.

In this sample, this clonotype turned up a few times. This chain uses TRBV9 with TRBJ2-1, with 7 bases fitting TRBD2. Losses at the gene ends were 2 bases for V and 3 bases for J; bases not matched to a gene: 5. The CDR3 has 15 amino acids. Looked up from germline, CDR1 is SGDLS and CDR2 is YYNGEE. The CDR3: CASSVSGTNYNEQFF. The CDR3 DNA follows: TGTGCCAGCAGCGTGAGCGGGACTAACTACAATGAGCAGTTCTTC.

This clonotype was picked up many times. The V call is TRBV11-2, the J call TRBJ2-5; no clear D. CDR3 length equals 14 residues. Trimming shortened V by 5 bases and J by 5 bases, and 15 bases separated the two germline ends. Germline CDR1 and CDR2: SGHAT and FQNNGV. DNA of the CDR3: TGTGCCAGCAGCCCCGGATCCCGGCGGGAGACCCAGTACTTC. Encoded protein: CASSPGSRRETQYF.

The chain uses TRBV6-2 or TRBV6-3 and TRBJ2-5; 9 positions match TRBD1. The DNA matches TRBJ2-7 better at its end, which makes the J call doubtful. Germline CDR1 reads MNHEY; CDR2 reads SVGEGT. The CDR3 extends over 13 amino acids. The CDR3 DNA reads TGTGCCAGCGAGGGGACAGGGTTTGCCGAGCAGTACTTC. This encodes CASEGTGFAEQYF.

On this clonotype itself: The junction and the germline gene differ at one end; a read error may be behind it. The rearrangement uses TRBV30 and TRBJ2-3; D is possibly TRBD2 (5 bases). Germline lookup yields CDR1 GTSNPN and CDR2 SVGIG (reference sequence). The CDR3 covers 12 residues. CDR3 protein: CAWGGRSDAQYF. CDR3 DNA sequence: TGTGCCTGGGGAGGACGGTCAGATGCGCAGTATTTT.

This rearrangement joins TRBV27 to TRBJ1-1; the D is unclear. With 8 bases removed from V and 6 bases from J, the gap between germline ends came to 19 bases. This CDR3 is built from 14 residues. The germline V gene has CDR1 MNHEY and CDR2 SMNVEV (reference sequence). For the CDR3, the DNA is TGTGCCAGCCGATGTAGACGGTTTGATGCTGAAGCTTTCTTT. Its translation is CASRCRRFDAEAFF.

Only a few counts were recorded for this clonotype. V usage is TRBV20-1 and J usage is TRBJ2-3, with D perhaps matching TRBD1 or TRBD2 (5 bases each). The CDR3 totals 16 residues. V was shortened by 6 bases and J by 0 bases, with 19 bases between the two germline ends. Germline CDR1 DFQATT, CDR2 SNEGSKA (reference sequence). The CDR3 sequence is CSADDLRGPSTDTQYF. In nucleotides, the CDR3 is TGCAGTGCCGACGACTTGAGGGGCCCCAGCACAGATACGCAGTATTTT.

This clonotype was seen a handful of times. The chain uses TRBV30 and TRBJ2-1; TRBD1 aligns across 9 bases. J gave up 9 bases and V 2 bases, and 11 bases lay outside the gene matches. Germline CDR1 GTSNPN, CDR2 SVGIG (reference sequence). This CDR3 contains 15 residues. The CDR3 DNA reads as TGTGCCTGGAGTCTCCCGGACAGGGGTATGTGTGAGCAGTTCTTC. Amino acids: CAWSLPDRGMCEQFF. The complete variable domain, with remaining parts taken from reference TRBV30 and TRBJ2-1, reads SQTIHQWPATLVQPVGSPLSLECTVEGTSNPNLYWYRQAAGRGLQLLFYSVGIGQISSEVPQNLSASRPQDRQFILSSKKLLLSDSGFYLCAWSLPDRGMCEQFFGPGTRLTVL.